This T cell receptor (beta chain) came from a study of human thymus T cells. Points from the study as a whole: Related research described thymic repertoires that were highly overlapping among unrelated individuals.

Germline CDR1 reads SQVTM; CDR2 reads ANQGSEA. V trimming: 4 bases; J trimming: 6 bases; junction bases outside the gene matches: 14. The CDR3 covers 16 residues. In the case of this clone: Its target is unknown.

The data were produced by immunoSEQ multiplex PCR, yet TCRdb's version contains in-frame clones alone and is incomplete. This repertoire shows fewer than 85,000 clones, approximately 95% found once; its top ten account for 0.03% to 0.035%. Resections from corrective heart surgery provided thymus tissue. Serving as donors were healthy Finnish infants, each of whom was having open corrective surgery for congenital heart defects. Sequencing used thymus tissue. This clonotype was sampled from a girl under two years old with a congenital heart defect but otherwise immunologically healthy. The chain recombines TRBV29-1 with TRBJ2-7; 11 nucleotides line up with TRBD2. The CDR3 DNA is TGCAGCGTTGGGGCTAGCGGGAGGATGAAGGAGTGCGAGCAGTACTTC. Its translation: CSVGASGRMKECEQYF.